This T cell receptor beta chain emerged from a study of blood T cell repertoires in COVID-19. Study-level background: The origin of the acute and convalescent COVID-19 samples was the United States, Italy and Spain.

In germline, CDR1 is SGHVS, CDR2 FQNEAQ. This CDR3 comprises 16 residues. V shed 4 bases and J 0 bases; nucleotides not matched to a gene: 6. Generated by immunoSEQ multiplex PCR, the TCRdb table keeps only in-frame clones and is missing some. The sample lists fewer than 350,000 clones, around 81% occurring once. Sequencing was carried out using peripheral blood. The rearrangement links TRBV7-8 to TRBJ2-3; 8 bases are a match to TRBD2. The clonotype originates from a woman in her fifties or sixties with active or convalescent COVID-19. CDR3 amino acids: CASSSRTSPSTDTQYF. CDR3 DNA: TGTGCCAGCAGCTCCAGGACTAGCCCGAGCACAGATACGCAGTATTTT.